One sample yielded the 18 T cell receptor beta chains listed below, sequenced in a study of blood T cell repertoires in COVID-19. Data came from immunoSEQ multiplex PCR; TCRdb stores just in-frame clones and leaves some out. The sample has about 100,000 clones, around four fifths seen once; the top ten hold over 10%. Sequencing input: peripheral blood. The receptors derive from a woman aged 70-85 years with acute or convalescent COVID-19.

This clone was seen only a few times. This chain connects TRBV6-6 to TRBJ1-5; TRBD1 matches 7 bases. V lost 5 bases and J lost 7; bases outside the gene matches: 5. Germline CDR1 is MNHNY and CDR2 is SVGAGI (reference sequence). The CDR3 extends over 13 amino acids. CDR3 coding DNA: TGTGCCAGCAGTCCTACAGGGGAACAGCCCCAGCATTTT. Amino acids: CASSPTGEQPQHF.

The J gene is TRBJ1-3, the V gene TRBV18, with a weak D call TRBD1 (5 bases). This CDR3 is built from 16 residues. CDR1 and CDR2 from the germline V gene are KGHSH and LQKENI. With 6 bases removed from V and 2 bases from J, the gap between germline ends came to 17 bases. Here the CDR3 reads CASSPTEAGAGNTIYF. The CDR3 DNA follows: TGTGCCAGCTCGCCGACCGAAGCGGGGGCTGGAAACACCATATATTTT. The full variable domain, with the rest looked up from reference TRBV18 and TRBJ1-3, is NAGVMQNPRHLVRRRGQEARLRCSPMKGHSHVYWYRQLPEEGLKFMVYLQKENIIDESGMPKERFSAEFPKEGPSILRIQQVVRGDSAAYFCASSPTEAGAGNTIYFGEGSWLTVV.

V is TRBV6-5 and J is TRBJ2-7, with 12 bases matching TRBD2. J lost 5 bases, V lost 5 bases, and 7 bases had no gene match. Germline CDR1 and CDR2: MNHEY and SVGAGI. The CDR3 is made up of 15 amino acids. The CDR3, as DNA: TGTGCCAGCAGTCGAATGAGGACTAGCGGGGACGAGCAGTACTTC. Protein product: CASSRMRTSGDEQYF.

J is TRBJ2-3 and V is TRBV5-1; 8 nucleotides match TRBD1. The germline V gene encodes CDR1 SGHRS and CDR2 YFSETQ. V shed 5 bases and J 2 bases; nucleotides not matched to a gene: 4. The CDR3 runs 14 residues. This CDR3 is CASRPGQVTDTQYF. CDR3 DNA sequence: TGCGCCAGCAGGCCGGGACAGGTCACAGATACGCAGTATTTT.

The V call is TRBV5-4, the J call TRBJ2-3, with D perhaps TRBD1 (5 bases). This CDR3 is built from 15 residues. Germline V lookup: CDR1 SGHNT, CDR2 YYREEE (reference sequence). The germline V and J ends were trimmed by 3 bases and 5 bases, with 16 bases remaining between them. In nucleotides, the CDR3 is TGTGCCAGCAGCTCAGAGAAGGGGTTTAAAGATACGCAGTATTTT. Its translation: CASSSEKGFKDTQYF.

V and J are TRBV6-5 and TRBJ2-1; 8 bases fit TRBD1. V lost 6 bases and J lost 2; bases outside the gene matches: 6. Germline CDR1 and CDR2: MNHEY and SVGAGI. The CDR3 loop spans 15 amino acids. This CDR3 is CASSQDRVAYNEQFF. CDR3 coding DNA: TGTGCCAGCAGCCAGGACAGGGTGGCCTACAATGAGCAGTTCTTC.

V and J are TRBV7-3 and TRBJ1-1, with 8 positions matching TRBD1. After removal of 3 bases from V and 4 bases from J, the junction contained 4 bases not matched to a gene. The CDR3 length is 14 residues. CDR1 and CDR2 from the germline V gene are SGHTA and FQGTGA. CDR3 bases: TGTGCCAGCAGCTTCCATACAGGGGGCACTGAAGCTTTCTTT. This encodes CASSFHTGGTEAFF.

The rearrangement uses TRBV7-9 and TRBJ1-2, with D uncertain. CDR3 length equals 12 residues. V dropped 5 bases and J dropped 8 bases, with 12 bases sitting between them. The germline V gene has CDR1 SEHNR and CDR2 FQNEAQ (reference sequence). CDR3 in DNA: TGTGCCAGCAGCCTTCCTGGGCGAGGCTACACCTTC. Its translation is CASSLPGRGYTF.

The chain couples TRBV7-8 to TRBJ1-5; D not resolved. CDR3 length: 16 residues. Per the germline V gene, CDR1 is SGHVS and CDR2 is FQNEAQ. V shed 1 base and J shed 0 bases, with 10 bases lying between them. As DNA, the CDR3 is TGTGCCAGCAGCTTAGGGGGAGGTACTAGCAATCAGCCCCAGCATTTT. Encoded protein: CASSLGGGTSNQPQHF.

This chain uses TRBV5-6 with TRBJ1-2; tentative D call: TRBD1 (6 bases). The CDR3 loop spans 15 amino acids. Germline V gene data show CDR1 as SGHDT and CDR2 as YYEEEE. V shed 2 bases and J shed 1 base, with 12 bases lying between them. CDR3 bases: TGTGCCAGCAGCTTAGCCCCACAGGGTAACTATGGCTACACCTTC. This gives the protein CASSLAPQGNYGYTF.

The chain combines TRBV5-1 with TRBJ1-1; D may be TRBD1 (6 bases). Germline V gene sequence: CDR1 SGHRS, CDR2 YFSETQ. This CDR3 region has 17 residues. The V and J ends lost 2 bases and 1 base respectively, with 18 bases between them. CDR3 coding DNA: TGCGCCAGCAGCTTAGGGACCACCGGGACAAAGAACACTGAAGCTTTCTTT. The encoded protein is CASSLGTTGTKNTEAFF. The variable domain in full, completed from reference TRBV5-1 and TRBJ1-1, reads KAGVTQTPRYLIKTRGQQVTLSCSPISGHRSVSWYQQTPGQGLQFLFEYFSETQRNKGNFPGRFSGRQFSNSRSEMNVSTLELGDSALYLCASSLGTTGTKNTEAFFGQGTRLTVV.

The chain combines TRBV5-1 with TRBJ2-3, with 14 bases matching TRBD2. CDR3 length: 17 amino acids. Germline loops: CDR1 SGHRS, CDR2 YFSETQ. V dropped 4 bases and J dropped 5; count of bases not matched to a gene: 9. The CDR3 sequence is CASSLLTSGGAVDTQYF. CDR3 in DNA: TGCGCCAGCAGCCTATTGACTAGCGGGGGGGCCGTAGATACGCAGTATTTT.

The rearrangement joins TRBV7-3 to TRBJ2-3; 7 bases match TRBD2. Germline V gene lookup returns CDR1 SGHTA and CDR2 FQGTGA. The J segment lost 4 bases and the V segment lost 5 bases, leaving 6 bases of the junction unmatched. The CDR3 sequence is 14 residues long. The CDR3 spells CASSLQGGSDTQYF. The CDR3 DNA reads TGTGCCAGCAGCCTCCAGGGAGGGTCAGATACGCAGTATTTT.

J is TRBJ1-2 and V is TRBV3-1 (or the pseudogene TRBV3-2), with D possibly being TRBD1 (5 bases). The CDR3 length is 15 residues. Germline CDR1 LGHDT, CDR2 YNNKEL (reference sequence). V was shortened by 5 bases and J by 2 bases, with 15 bases between the two germline ends. CDR3 sequence: CASSTTGGGNYGYTF. CDR3 coding DNA: TGTGCCAGCAGCACCACGGGGGGAGGCAACTATGGCTACACCTTC.

The chain's CDR3 is CASNLGGGAGETQYF. DNA for the CDR3: TGTGCCAGCAATCTCGGCGGGGGGGCAGGAGAGACCCAGTACTTC. The genes are TRBV2 and TRBJ2-5; TRBD2 agrees at 9 bases. This CDR3 region has 15 residues. Germline V gene lookup returns CDR1 SNHLY and CDR2 FYNNEI. V shed 7 bases and J 4 bases; nucleotides not matched to a gene: 10. Full variable domain (remainder filled in from reference TRBV2 and TRBJ2-5): EPEVTQTPSHQVTQMGQEVILRCVPISNHLYFYWYRQILGQKVEFLVSFYNNEISEKSEIFDDQFSVERPDGSNFTLKIRSTKLEDSAMYFCASNLGGGAGETQYFGPGTRLLVL.

This clone was counted a few times. This chain connects TRBV11-3 to TRBJ2-3; D is possibly TRBD2 (6 bases). The CDR3 has 14 amino acids. Trimming took 6 bases from V and 5 from J, leaving 15 bases between them. Looked up from germline, CDR1 is SGHNT and CDR2 is YENEEA. The chain's CDR3 is CASSSGGARDTQYF. CDR3 DNA: TGTGCCAGCAGTTCTGGCGGGGCAAGAGATACGCAGTATTTT.

This chain links TRBV12-5 with TRBJ1-5; D gene uncertain. The ends were cut back, 6 bases at V and 5 bases at J, with 17 bases in the middle. CDR3 length: 15 amino acids. Germline V lookup: CDR1 LGHNT, CDR2 FRNRAP. CDR3 sequence reads: CASGPDIPRDQPQHF. DNA of the CDR3: TGTGCTAGTGGCCCCGACATACCGAGGGATCAGCCCCAGCATTTT.

The V gene is TRBV29-1, the J gene TRBJ2-1, with D possibly being TRBD1 (6 bases). From germline, CDR1 is SQVTM and CDR2 ANQGSEA. V lost 5 bases and J lost 3, with 17 bases in between. This CDR3 region has 15 residues. CDR3 region: CSVTGMGELYNEQFF. Here the CDR3 DNA reads TGCAGCGTTACAGGGATGGGAGAACTCTACAATGAGCAGTTCTTC.